The 23 T cell receptor beta chains reported below all come from one sample, sequenced in a study of T cells expressing NK-cell markers. With the 5' RACE reads reprocessed, TCRdb shows one record per CDR3 protein and no DNA. The sample has some 500,000 distinct CDR3 sequences. The sample comprised blood T cells: a sorted CD56 or NKG2C T cell subset, CD4+ or CD8+ T cells, or bulk PBMC T cells (not recorded which). The receptor source for this set is a woman aged 45-65 years in good health.

The CDR3 here is CASSIGLAGPGSYNEQFF. The rearrangement joins TRBV9 to TRBJ2-1; TCRdb designates TRBD2, a call that cannot be tested without DNA. CDR3 length: 18 amino acids. The germline CDR1 and CDR2 sequences are SGDLS and YYNGEE.

This chain connects TRBV12-3 or TRBV12-4 to TRBJ2-1. The CDR3 consists of 11 residues. The CDR3 sequence is CASSFGGSQFF.

This chain connects TRBV6-2 or TRBV6-3 to TRBJ2-5; the TCRdb call, TRBD2, lacks DNA for checking. The CDR3 sequence is 14 residues long. In germline, CDR1 is MNHEY, CDR2 SVGEGT. This CDR3 is CASLPSGGRETQYF.

CDR3: CASSRSVSEKLFF. The genes are TRBV9 and TRBJ1-4. CDR3 length: 13 residues. Germline V gives CDR1 SGDLS, CDR2 YYNGEE.

V and J are TRBV20-1 and TRBJ2-1. There are 13 residues in the CDR3. Per germline, CDR1 DFQATT and CDR2 SNEGSKA (reference sequence). The CDR3 here is CSAYSTSYNEQFF.

This chain connects TRBV7-8 to TRBJ2-7; lacking DNA, the TRBD2 call made by TCRdb goes unchecked. CDR1 is SGHVS and CDR2 is FQNEAQ in the germline V gene. The CDR3 covers 16 residues. The CDR3 sequence: CASSRQRLVGTYEQYF.

J is TRBJ2-7 and V is TRBV6-1; TCRdb outputs TRBD1, but without DNA this stays unchecked. The CDR3 covers 15 residues. The germline V gene encodes CDR1 MNHNS and CDR2 SASEGT. Here the CDR3 reads CASSTNGQGHYEQYF.

The genes are TRBV24-1 and TRBJ2-5. Germline CDR1 and CDR2: KGHDR and SFDVKD. CDR3 size: 13 residues. CDR3: CATSGWDQETQYF.

The CDR3 spells CASSWNPGQGARRSGELFF. This chain joins TRBV5-1 and TRBJ2-2; TCRdb indicates TRBD1, and absent DNA this call remains unverified. The CDR3 length is 19 residues. The V gene's germline CDR1 is SGHRS and CDR2 YFSETQ.

This chain connects TRBV4-1 to TRBJ2-7; TCRdb indicates TRBD1, and absent DNA this call remains unverified. The germline gives CDR1 MGHRA, CDR2 YSYEKL. The CDR3 is 15 residues long. The CDR3 is CASSQDPTGLREQYF.

The chain combines TRBV29-1 with TRBJ1-5; TCRdb designates TRBD1, a call that cannot be tested without DNA. The germline gives CDR1 SQVTM, CDR2 ANQGSEA. The length of the CDR3 is 13 residues. CDR3 residues: CSVGQGADQPQHF.

CDR3 sequence: CASSLAVGELETQYF. The rearrangement joins TRBV5-1 to TRBJ2-5. This CDR3 has 15 amino acids. Germline V gene data show CDR1 as SGHRS and CDR2 as YFSETQ.

The V and J genes are TRBV11-2 and TRBJ1-6. This CDR3 contains 14 residues. Germline V CDR1 and CDR2: SGHAT, FQNNGV. CDR3: CASSLATENSPLHF.

The chain joins TRBV7-2 to TRBJ2-3; TCRdb outputs TRBD2, but without DNA this stays unchecked. The CDR3 spans 21 residues. The germline V gene has CDR1 SGHTA and CDR2 FQGNSA. The CDR3 region is CASSLEVRGLAGGQGTDTQYF.

The V gene is TRBV24-1, the J gene TRBJ1-5; TCRdb's D call of TRBD1 is untestable without DNA. Germline loops: CDR1 KGHDR, CDR2 SFDVKD. The CDR3 loop spans 15 amino acids. This CDR3 is CATSASGQHNQPQHF.

The V call is TRBV6-1, the J call TRBJ2-3; lacking DNA, the TRBD2 call made by TCRdb goes unchecked. This CDR3 contains 15 residues. Looked up from germline, CDR1 is MNHNS and CDR2 is SASEGT. Here the CDR3 reads CASGISGRAEDTQYF.

This chain joins TRBV11-3 and TRBJ2-3; the TCRdb D gene call, TRBD1, has no DNA to confirm it. Germline CDR1 reads SGHNT; CDR2 reads YENEEA. This CDR3 has 15 residues. The CDR3 loop is CASSPDRGGTDTQYF.

V is TRBV15 and J is TRBJ1-4. Germline V gene data show CDR1 as LNHNV and CDR2 as YYDKDF (reference sequence). This CDR3 is 17 amino acids long. CDR3 region: CATSRDGQLLTNEKLFF.

The chain uses TRBV5-1 and TRBJ2-2; TCRdb reports TRBD1, a call that lacks DNA to check it against. The length of the CDR3 is 16 residues. Germline lookup yields CDR1 SGHRS and CDR2 YFSETQ. CDR3 sequence reads: CASSPSGTPNTGELFF.

The chain links TRBV3-1 to TRBJ1-6; the TCRdb call, TRBD1, lacks DNA for checking. The CDR3 contains 15 residues. Germline loops: CDR1 LGHDT, CDR2 YNNKEL (reference sequence). This CDR3 reads CASSQETGNLSPLHF.

The chain recombines TRBV3-1 with TRBJ1-4. Per germline, CDR1 LGHDT and CDR2 YNNKEL (reference sequence). The CDR3 contains 12 residues. The CDR3 loop is CASSHTNEKLFF.

The chain links TRBV5-1 to TRBJ2-1; TCRdb picks TRBD2, but there is no DNA to check that call. Germline-derived CDR1 and CDR2 are SGHRS and YFSETQ. The CDR3 totals 15 residues. CDR3 residues: CASSLKLAGYNEQFF.

The chain joins TRBV7-9 to TRBJ2-2; TCRdb's D call of TRBD1 is untestable without DNA. The V gene's germline CDR1 is SEHNR and CDR2 FQNEAQ (reference sequence). This CDR3 contains 16 residues. This chain's CDR3 is CASSLRQGLDTGELFF.